This T cell receptor (beta chain) was identified in a study of blood T cell repertoires in COVID-19. Study at large: Samples came from the United States, Italy and Spain, spanning acute and convalescent COVID-19. T cells, B-cell-depleted T cells, or PBMCs provided the cDNA or gDNA that served as material.

Germline V lookup: CDR1 LNHDA, CDR2 SQIVND (reference sequence). The ends were cut back, 7 bases at V and 4 bases at J, with 14 bases in the middle. This CDR3 has 14 amino acids. Original processing notes: Estimation of nucleated cell counts relied on the amplification of reference gene primers. Sequencing used immunoSEQ multiplex PCR; TCRdb keeps in-frame clones, though not all of them. D and trimming come from the DNA, and the V and J calls and clone size come from that table. This repertoire shows around 300,000 clones, under 90% found once; its top ten account for approximately 0.94%. This receptor was identified in a woman in her 40s who had recovered from COVID-19. Sequencing input: peripheral blood. The chain has TRBV19 and TRBJ1-3, with a tentative D call TRBD1 (6 bases). DNA of the CDR3: TGTGCCAGTATTGCCGACAGGTCCGGAAACACCATATATTTT. This encodes CASIADRSGNTIYF.